This T cell receptor (beta chain) was profiled in a study of breast tumors, draining lymph nodes, adjacent tissues. MiXCR, applied by TCRdb to the multiplex PCR reads, yields one record per CDR3 protein. The sample records roughly 19,000 distinct CDR3 sequences, about half being singletons. Trimming took off 5 bases at V and 7 bases at J, with 12 bases between the two ends. There are 12 residues in the CDR3. J is TRBJ2-7 and V is TRBV12-3 or TRBV12-4; weak D call: TRBD2 (6 bases). Sequencing input: breast tumor tissue. The clonotype comes from a female donor with breast cancer. Some clones in this sample may be carry-over from other donors' samples. This CDR3 reads CASSLTSAEQYF. The CDR3 DNA sequence: TGTGCCAGCAGTCTGACTAGTGCGGAGCAGTACTTC.